This record covers a single T cell receptor (beta chain). Antigen: not known. The germline gene is not matched at one end of the junction; a read error may be the cause. The CDR3 totals 19 residues. CDR1 and CDR2 (germline): LGHNA, YSLEER. The template was genomic DNA from peripheral blood, not RNA. A mixed TRB-A/B primer pool amplified rearranged TRB by multiplex touch-down PCR. MiXCR, run by TCRdb on the multiplex PCR reads, gives a single entry per CDR3 protein. The sample gives about 13,000 distinct CDR3 sequences, 25% to 35% of which show up once; approximately 10% is in the top ten. This sample was taken from a study of T cell repertoires in aging, cancer and after chemotherapy. Study summary: Pre- and post-chemotherapy samples were paired from chronic lymphocytic leukemia patients treated with fludarabine- or bendamustine-based regimens. About 9 million TCR reads made up the full dataset.

General observations from the study: Age-matched healthy donors had significantly more diverse, less clonal blood TCR repertoires than untreated cancer patients. Across the chemotherapy interval, each cancer cohort showed higher median generation probability, suggesting thymic rebound.

The clonotype was recovered from a human donor with a blood cancer. This chain joins TRBV4-3 and TRBJ1-4, with a weak D call TRBD1 (5 bases). Material: blood. The DNA of the CDR3 is TGTGCCAGCAGCCCGACCCGGACGGGGCGCGGAGTCACTAATGAAAAACTGTTTTTT. Translating gives CASSPTRTGRGVTNEKLFF.